Each of the 15 T cell receptor beta chains below was sequenced from the same sample in a study of PD-L1 blockade in urothelial cancer. The data were produced by immunoSEQ multiplex PCR, yet TCRdb's version contains in-frame clones alone and is incomplete. This sample has about 38,000 clones, with 90% found just once. The source was PBMCs, collected around atezolizumab (anti-PD-L1) treatment. The source of these receptors is a man aged 65 to 79 with urothelial cancer.

The genes are TRBV7-6 and TRBJ2-3, with D uncertain. This CDR3 is 13 amino acids long. V was cut by 3 bases and J by 4 bases, with 8 bases left in between. Germline CDR1 and CDR2: SGHVS and FNYEAQ. The CDR3 bases are TGTGCCAGCAGCTTCACAGATCCAGATACGCAGTATTTT. Its translation is CASSFTDPDTQYF. Full variable domain (missing parts from reference TRBV7-6 and TRBJ2-3): GAGVSQSPRYKVTKRGQDVALRCDPISGHVSLYWYRQALGQGPEFLTYFNYEAQQDKSGLPNDRFSAERPEGSISTLTIQRTEQRDSAMYRCASSFTDPDTQYFGPGTRLTVL.

The rearrangement joins TRBV30 to TRBJ2-2; 8 positions agree with TRBD2. CDR1 and CDR2 from the germline V gene are GTSNPN and SVGIG (reference sequence). The V segment lost 8 bases and the J segment 8 bases; nucleotides outside the gene matches: 10. This CDR3 spans 13 amino acids. The CDR3 protein is CAREGVLRGELFF. The CDR3 coding sequence is TGTGCCCGGGAGGGGGTGCTGAGGGGGGAGCTGTTTTTT.

V and J are TRBV19 and TRBJ2-1; 11 bases agree with TRBD2. The trim removed 5 bases at V and 7 bases at J, leaving 7 bases unmatched. Germline CDR1 is LNHDA and CDR2 is SQIVND (reference sequence). The CDR3 length is 15 residues. The CDR3 reads CASSPSGGRMNEQFF. The CDR3 nucleotides are TGTGCCAGTAGTCCTAGCGGGGGGCGGATGAATGAGCAGTTCTTC.

This chain connects TRBV19 to TRBJ1-5; TRBD1 matches at 8 bases. The CDR3 runs to 15 residues. The V and J ends lost 6 bases and 2 bases, in that order; junction bases with no gene match: 6. Looked up from germline, CDR1 is LNHDA and CDR2 is SQIVND (reference sequence). CDR3 in DNA: TGTGCCAGTAGACCCGACAGGGGTGGCAATCAGCCCCAGCATTTT. Amino acid sequence: CASRPDRGGNQPQHF.

This clone was found once. The chain recombines TRBV5-1 with TRBJ2-7; TRBD2 aligns across 10 bases. The germline gives CDR1 SGHRS, CDR2 YFSETQ. The ends lost 4 bases at V and 6 bases at J; junction bases unmatched: 13. The CDR3 has 16 amino acids. CDR3 DNA: TGCGCCAGCAGCCCAGGACTAGCGGAGAGGAGAGGCGAGCAGTACTTC. Translated: CASSPGLAERRGEQYF.

This clone showed up just once. V and J are TRBV19 and TRBJ2-1; 14 bases fit TRBD2. Trimming cost V 3 bases and J 9 bases; bases outside gene matches: 7. The CDR3 is 16 amino acids. CDR1 is LNHDA, CDR2 SQIVND, per germline (reference sequence). The CDR3 region is CASSIPGTSGSLEQFF. CDR3 DNA sequence: TGTGCCAGTAGTATCCCCGGGACTAGCGGGAGCCTTGAGCAGTTCTTC.

The genes are TRBV27 and TRBJ2-7; no clear D. Trimming stripped 5 bases from V and 3 bases from J, with 11 bases between. Germline-derived CDR1 and CDR2 are MNHEY and SMNVEV (reference sequence). The CDR3 runs 13 residues. Here the CDR3 DNA reads TGTGCCAGCAGTGCCCTAAGTGGCTACGAGCAGTACTTC. This sequence encodes CASSALSGYEQYF.

The rearrangement links TRBV27 to TRBJ2-4; perhaps TRBD1 as D (6 bases). CDR1 MNHEY and CDR2 SMNVEV come from the germline V gene (reference sequence). V was clipped by 2 bases and J by 9 bases, with 14 bases between them. This CDR3 is built from 14 residues. CDR3 in DNA: TGTGCCAGCAGTTTAGGGGCAGGGGTACTCATTCAGTACTTC. Protein: CASSLGAGVLIQYF.

CDR3 DNA: TGTGCCAGCTCACCTGCGGGACAGAGCAATCAGCCCCAGCATTTT. The encoded protein is CASSPAGQSNQPQHF. The chain has TRBV18 and TRBJ1-5; 7 bases fit TRBD1. Germline V gives CDR1 KGHSH, CDR2 LQKENI. CDR3 length equals 15 residues. The trim removed 3 bases at V and 1 base at J, leaving 3 bases unmatched. Filled out from reference TRBV18 and TRBJ1-5, the complete variable domain reads NAGVMQNPRHLVRRRGQEARLRCSPMKGHSHVYWYRQLPEEGLKFMVYLQKENIIDESGMPKERFSAEFPKEGPSILRIQQVVRGDSAAYFCASSPAGQSNQPQHFGDGTRLSIL.

This sequence joins TRBV6-1 and TRBJ2-1, with 14 nucleotides matching TRBD2. The ends lost 4 bases at V and 8 bases at J; junction bases unmatched: 10. Germline-derived CDR1 and CDR2 are MNHNS and SASEGT. The CDR3 loop spans 17 amino acids. The CDR3 loop is CASSALPGTSGSDEQFF. The CDR3 DNA follows: TGTGCCAGCAGTGCTTTACCCGGGACTAGCGGGAGCGATGAGCAGTTCTTC.

The genes are TRBV28 and TRBJ2-7; 10 bases are shared with TRBD1. Germline-derived CDR1 and CDR2 are MDHEN and SYDVKM. The CDR3 runs 15 residues. With 5 bases clipped from V and 4 bases from J, the junction kept 8 bases outside the gene matches. The CDR3 sequence is CASSGAGTGEYEQYF. CDR3 nucleotides: TGTGCCAGCAGTGGGGCTGGGACAGGGGAGTACGAGCAGTACTTC. Filled out from reference TRBV28 and TRBJ2-7, the complete variable domain reads DVKVTQSSRYLVKRTGEKVFLECVQDMDHENMFWYRQDPGLGLRLIYFSYDVKMKEKGDIPEGYSVSREKKERFSLILESASTNQTSMYLCASSGAGTGEYEQYFGPGTRLTVT.

V and J are TRBV29-1 and TRBJ2-7; D possibly corresponds to TRBD1 (8 bases). The V gene lost 1 base and the J gene lost 7 bases, with 14 bases spanning the gap. The CDR3 length is 13 residues. In germline, CDR1 is SQVTM, CDR2 ANQGSEA. DNA of the CDR3: TGCAGCGTTGAAGGACAGGGGACTACGGAGCAGTACTTC. Its translation is CSVEGQGTTEQYF.

The chain joins TRBV9 to TRBJ2-5; 8 bases fit TRBD2. V trimming: 4 bases; J trimming: 3 bases; junction bases outside the gene matches: 8. Germline CDR1 SGDLS, CDR2 YYNGEE. The CDR3 is made up of 15 amino acids. CDR3 amino acids: CASSPETSVKETQYF. CDR3 coding DNA: TGTGCCAGCAGCCCCGAGACTAGCGTGAAAGAGACCCAGTACTTC.

The chain links TRBV6-5 to TRBJ2-2, with 8 bases matching TRBD2. This CDR3 has 15 amino acids. Unmatched junction bases numbered 6, after V lost 6 bases and J lost 3 bases. The germline CDR1 and CDR2 sequences are MNHEY and SVGAGI. The CDR3 spells CASSIGRGDTGELFF. CDR3 DNA: TGTGCCAGCAGCATCGGGCGGGGGGACACCGGGGAGCTGTTTTTT.

The chain joins TRBV28 to TRBJ2-7, with TRBD2 matching over 8 bases. J lost 2 bases, V lost 4 bases, and 7 bases had no gene match. Germline CDR1 MDHEN, CDR2 SYDVKM. CDR3 length: 15 amino acids. The CDR3 bases are TGTGCCAGCAGTTCAGCAGCGGGAGCGACCTACGAGCAGTACTTC. This translates into CASSSAAGATYEQYF. The full variable domain, completed using reference TRBV28 and TRBJ2-7, is DVKVTQSSRYLVKRTGEKVFLECVQDMDHENMFWYRQDPGLGLRLIYFSYDVKMKEKGDIPEGYSVSREKKERFSLILESASTNQTSMYLCASSSAAGATYEQYFGPGTRLTVT.